This TCR beta chain originates from a study of cytomegalovirus exposure and HLA in healthy donors. Points from the study as a whole: The authors excluded some V segments, including TRBV6-2 and TRBV6-3, as indistinguishable.

Turning to this clone: Its antigen is as yet unknown.

This CDR3 comprises 13 residues. The germline CDR1 and CDR2 sequences are MNHEY and SVGAGI. Trimming took 5 bases from V and 7 from J; bases not matched to a gene: 6. PCR was performed using 60 Vbeta and 13 Jbeta primers. Sequencing was performed with immunoSEQ multiplex PCR; in TCRdb, only in-frame clones are kept and a portion is missing. This sample contains fewer than 150,000 clones. This sequence originates from a woman aged 55-75 years in good health and CMV-seronegative. Sequences were obtained from PBMCs. The V and J genes are TRBV6-5 and TRBJ1-2; TRBD1 aligns across 8 bases. The chain's CDR3 is CASSTRDRSGYTF. For the CDR3, the DNA is TGTGCCAGCAGTACCCGGGACAGGAGTGGCTACACCTTC.